A single sample gave rise to the 13 T cell receptor beta chains below, sequenced in a study of T cell responses to AZD1222 COVID-19 vaccine (dated by TCRdb to the early 2020s). The time point label of this sample denotes: baseline before first vaccination. Libraries came from the immunoSEQ multiplex PCR assay. TCRdb limited this immuneACCESS table to in-frame rearrangements with V and J called. A share of clones is missing; checked studies link under half to unresolved V genes, and the rest is unexplained. Across this sample there are 100,000 or so clones, with roughly 89% seen only once. 16% of the sample lies in the top ten. The sequenced sample was peripheral blood, obtained on day 0 of AZD1222 vaccination. The receptors here all came from an adult in good health.

Details on this clone: At one end, the junction sequence differs from germline, possibly due to a read error. The J gene is TRBJ2-1, the V gene TRBV5-1; D is possibly TRBD1 (6 bases). Germline lookup yields CDR1 SGHRS and CDR2 YFSETQ. The CDR3 totals 17 residues. CDR3 region: CASSLGADLSSYNEQFF. The CDR3 region has the DNA TGCGCCAGCAGTTTGGGGGCGGACCTTAGCTCCTACAATGAGCAGTTCTTC. Using reference TRBV5-1 and TRBJ2-1 for the parts outside the CDR3, the full variable domain is KAGVTQTPRYLIKTRGQQVTLSCSPISGHRSVSWYQQTPGQGLQFLFEYFSETQRNKGNFPGRFSGRQFSNSRSEMNVSTLELGDSALYLCASSLGADLSSYNEQFFGPGTRLTVL.

The CDR3 bases are TGTGCCAGCAGTTGGTCCGGGCCGGAACGGGGCTATGGCTACACCTTC. It translates to CASSWSGPERGYGYTF. The rearrangement uses TRBV27 and TRBJ1-2; D call uncertain. The CDR3 runs to 16 residues. Germline assignment: CDR1 MNHEY and CDR2 SMNVEV (reference sequence). Deletions cut 4 bases from V and 4 bases from J, with 19 bases between.

The chain recombines TRBV11-2 with TRBJ1-3; TRBD1 matches at 7 bases. Germline V gives CDR1 SGHAT, CDR2 FQNNGV. This CDR3 spans 15 amino acids. V shed 5 bases, J shed 0 bases, and the junction held 4 bases outside the gene matches. Here the CDR3 reads CASSHHRGSGNTIYF. DNA of the CDR3: TGTGCCAGCAGCCACCACAGGGGCTCTGGAAACACCATATATTTT.

The chain has TRBV5-1 and TRBJ2-1; possible D gene TRBD2, 6 bases. CDR1 and CDR2 from the germline V gene are SGHRS and YFSETQ. The CDR3 contains 13 residues. V lost 4 bases, J lost 6 bases, and 11 bases lay in between. In DNA form, the CDR3 reads TGCGCCAGCAGCGCGGACTATGGCAATGAGCAGTTCTTC. It specifies CASSADYGNEQFF.

The chain uses TRBV11-3 and TRBJ2-1; TRBD1 is a possible D gene (6 bases). Germline V CDR1 and CDR2: SGHNT, YENEEA. V lost 3 bases and J lost 6, with 9 bases in between. The CDR3 extends over 13 amino acids. CDR3 sequence (DNA): TGTGCCAGCAGCTTCGTAGGGGGCAATGAGCAGTTCTTC. This encodes CASSFVGGNEQFF.

J is TRBJ1-1 and V is TRBV21-1; no check of the table's D call, TRBD1, against the DNA was made. TRBV21-1 is given as a pseudogene. This CDR3 spans 15 amino acids. This CDR3 reads CASNEGPTENTEAFF. CDR3 in DNA: TGTGCCAGCAACGAAGGCCCGACAGAGAACACTGAAGCTTTCTTT.

As to this clone: Other DNA sequences in the sample encode the same CDR3. The gene calls are TRBV28 and TRBJ1-4, with 9 positions matching TRBD1. Losses at the gene ends were 6 bases for V and 8 bases for J; bases not matched to a gene: 7. CDR3 size: 14 residues. Looked up from germline, CDR1 is MDHEN and CDR2 is SYDVKM. In nucleotides, the CDR3 is TGTGCCAGCAGCCAGGGACAGGGACGGGAAAAACTGTTTTTT. Translating it yields CASSQGQGREKLFF.

DNA of the CDR3: TGTGCCTGGAGTGTACCGGACAGCCGAGGGGAAAAACTGTTTTTT. Encoded protein: CAWSVPDSRGEKLFF. The chain combines TRBV30 with TRBJ1-4, with D tentatively TRBD1 (6 bases). Trimming pared 0 bases from V and 8 bases from J, leaving 16 bases between. The germline gives CDR1 GTSNPN, CDR2 SVGIG (reference sequence). The CDR3 runs to 15 residues.

The genes are TRBV19 and TRBJ2-6, with unresolved D. V lost 3 bases to trimming and J lost 1 base, with 10 bases between them. The CDR3 is 16 residues long. CDR1 LNHDA and CDR2 SQIVND come from the germline V gene (reference sequence). The CDR3 spells CASSILPRSGANVLTF. The CDR3 region has the DNA TGTGCCAGTAGTATCCTCCCGCGGTCTGGGGCCAACGTCCTGACTTTC. The whole variable domain, filled in from reference TRBV19 and TRBJ2-6, reads DGGITQSPKYLFRKEGQNVTLSCEQNLNHDAMYWYRQDPGQGLRLIYYSQIVNDFQKGDIAEGYSVSREKKESFPLTVTSAQKNPTAFYLCASSILPRSGANVLTFGAGSRLTVL.

The chain couples TRBV11-3 to TRBJ2-5; either TRBD1 or TRBD2 may supply D (6 bases each). Germline V gene data show CDR1 as SGHNT and CDR2 as YENEEA. The CDR3 covers 16 residues. The V end lost 3 bases, the J end lost 4 bases, and 18 bases lay between the germline ends. As DNA, the CDR3 is TGTGCCAGCAGCTTTCGCAGAGGCGGGACACGAGAGACCCAGTACTTC. It is translated as CASSFRRGGTRETQYF. Looking up the rest from reference TRBV11-3 and TRBJ2-5 gives the full variable domain: EAGVVQSPRYKIIEKKQPVAFWCNPISGHNTLYWYLQNLGQGPELLIRYENEEAVDDSQLPKDRFSAERLKGVDSTLKIQPAELGDSAVYLCASSFRRGGTRETQYFGPGTRLLVL.

As to this clone: Additional DNA sequences in this sample encode the identical CDR3. The rearrangement uses TRBV24-1 and TRBJ2-2, with D possibly being TRBD1 (5 bases). The length of the CDR3 is 16 residues. Trimming took off 3 bases at V and 0 bases at J, with 10 bases between the two ends. From germline, CDR1 is KGHDR and CDR2 SFDVKD. The CDR3: CATSDTDSTNTGELFF. CDR3 DNA: TGTGCCACCAGTGATACCGACAGTACGAACACCGGGGAGCTGTTTTTT.

The chain joins TRBV12-5 to TRBJ1-1; D perhaps matches TRBD1 (6 bases). The V and J ends lost 5 bases and 5 bases respectively, with 12 bases between them. Germline loops: CDR1 LGHNT, CDR2 FRNRAP. The CDR3 totals 13 residues. CDR3 sequence (DNA): TGTGCTAGTGGTAGGGAGGGGGGAACTGAAGCTTTCTTT. This sequence encodes CASGREGGTEAFF. Complete variable domain (other parts from reference TRBV12-5 and TRBJ1-1): DARVTQTPRHKVTEMGQEVTMRCQPILGHNTVFWYRQTMMQGLELLAYFRNRAPLDDSGMPKDRFSAEMPDATLATLKIQPSEPRDSAVYFCASGREGGTEAFFGQGTRLTVV.

This chain joins TRBV5-4 and TRBJ2-3; 9 bases are shared with TRBD1. From germline, CDR1 is SGHNT and CDR2 YYREEE (reference sequence). V lost 2 bases, J lost 4 bases, and 8 bases stayed unmatched. The CDR3 is made up of 16 amino acids. CDR3: CASSFFRQGDSDTQYF. As DNA, the CDR3 is TGTGCCAGCAGCTTCTTTAGACAGGGGGATTCAGATACGCAGTATTTT.